The 14 T cell receptor beta chains listed next were all sequenced from one sample in a study of T cells in Graves' hyperthyroidism and ophthalmopathy. The source material, RNA transcripts, was used to amplify TCR beta CDR3 regions. First-round RT-PCR targeting the TCR CDR3 was performed with the HTBI primer set. TCRdb reprocessed the multiplex PCR reads with MiXCR, giving one entry per CDR3 protein. The sample gives 220,000 or so distinct CDR3 sequences, roughly 15% of which show up once; 25% to 30% is in the top ten. Sequencing used blood. These receptors were taken from a woman aged 18-29 years with Graves' ophthalmopathy.

This clonotype was observed many times. The genes are TRBV3-1 and TRBJ2-1, with TRBD2 identical over 8 bases. V lost 6 bases, J lost 7 bases, and 11 bases stayed unmatched. Germline V gene sequence: CDR1 LGHDT, CDR2 YNNKEL (reference sequence). The CDR3 totals 15 residues. The CDR3 bases are TGTGCCAGCAGTCCGGGACTAGGGCCCGGAAATGAGCAGTTCTTC. Protein: CASSPGLGPGNEQFF.

This clonotype appeared many times. The genes are TRBV28 and TRBJ2-1, with 13 positions matching TRBD2. Germline V gene lookup returns CDR1 MDHEN and CDR2 SYDVKM. Losses at the gene ends were 5 bases for V and 6 bases for J; bases not matched to a gene: 19. CDR3 length: 20 residues. The CDR3 region is CASSNSDWTSGRGLPNEQFF. CDR3 nucleotide sequence: TGTGCCAGCAGTAATTCTGATTGGACTAGCGGGAGAGGATTGCCCAATGAGCAGTTCTTC.

This clonotype was recorded at least ten times. The chain links TRBV6-1 to TRBJ2-3, with TRBD2 identical over 9 bases. The CDR3 loop spans 15 amino acids. After removal of 1 base from V and 7 bases from J, the junction contained 6 bases not matched to a gene. The germline V gene encodes CDR1 MNHNS and CDR2 SASEGT. The CDR3 region is CASSEEGSGGHTQYF. The CDR3 DNA follows: TGTGCCAGCAGTGAAGAAGGTAGCGGGGGACATACGCAGTATTTT.

The sample holds many counts of this clonotype. The chain links TRBV9 to TRBJ2-7; 9 bases map to TRBD1. With V trimmed by 3 bases and J by 3 bases, 4 bases remained unmatched. This CDR3 spans 14 amino acids. From germline, CDR1 is SGDLS and CDR2 YYNGEE. Here the CDR3 DNA reads TGTGCCAGCAGCGCCGGGACAGGGTTCTACGAGCAGTACTTC. This gives the protein CASSAGTGFYEQYF.

This clonotype appeared many times. V is TRBV28 and J is TRBJ1-1; D not certain. There are 14 residues in the CDR3. V was cut by 6 bases and J by 0 bases, with 11 bases left in between. Germline V lookup: CDR1 MDHEN, CDR2 SYDVKM. CDR3 sequence reads: CASREQLLNTEAFF. DNA of the CDR3: TGTGCCAGCAGGGAACAGCTATTGAACACTGAAGCTTTCTTT.

This clonotype was seen at least ten times. This chain joins TRBV5-1 and TRBJ1-1; D is undetermined. The V gene lost 6 bases and the J gene lost 0 bases, with 6 bases spanning the gap. CDR3 length: 12 amino acids. CDR1 and CDR2 (germline): SGHRS, YFSETQ. The CDR3 sequence is CASIGMNTEAFF. The DNA for the CDR3 is TGCGCCAGCATAGGCATGAACACTGAAGCTTTCTTT.

There are many counts of this clonotype. J is TRBJ2-5 and V is TRBV5-1; TRBD1 aligns across 7 bases. The CDR3 is made up of 15 amino acids. Germline V gene data show CDR1 as SGHRS and CDR2 as YFSETQ. The V and J ends lost 3 bases and 5 bases, in that order; junction bases with no gene match: 10. CDR3 amino acids: CASSYRQGSGETQYF. CDR3 sequence (DNA): TGCGCCAGCAGCTACCGACAGGGCTCGGGGGAGACCCAGTACTTC.

The chain carries TRBV29-1 and TRBJ2-7, with 16 bases matching TRBD2. V was pared by 6 bases and J by 3 bases, with 14 bases of the junction left unmatched. Germline CDR1 and CDR2: SQVTM and ANQGSEA. This CDR3 has 18 amino acids. The CDR3 here is CSVSYPGTSGRVVYEQYF. As DNA, the CDR3 is TGCAGCGTCTCCTACCCCGGGACTAGCGGGAGGGTCGTCTACGAGCAGTACTTC.

There are many counts of this clonotype. The V call is TRBV27, the J call TRBJ1-5; D gene unclear. Germline CDR1 is MNHEY and CDR2 is SMNVEV (reference sequence). The V end lost 0 bases, the J end lost 3 bases, and 6 bases lay between the germline ends. The CDR3 is 14 residues long. Written as DNA, the CDR3 is TGTGCCAGCAGTTTATCGGTCTCCAATCAGCCCCAGCATTTT. It is translated as CASSLSVSNQPQHF.

This clonotype has ten or more counts. This sequence joins TRBV3-1 and TRBJ1-1, with D unclear. There are 16 residues in the CDR3. Trimming left V 0 bases short and J 1 base short, with 12 bases between. Germline CDR1 is LGHDT and CDR2 is YNNKEL (reference sequence). The CDR3 reads CASSQDHHRKNTEAFF. In DNA form, the CDR3 reads TGTGCCAGCAGCCAAGATCACCACAGAAAGAACACTGAAGCTTTCTTT.

This clonotype has ten or more counts. The rearrangement uses TRBV7-8 and TRBJ2-7; either TRBD1 or TRBD2 may supply D (6 bases each). The germline V and J ends were trimmed by 6 bases and 2 bases, with 20 bases remaining between them. Germline CDR1 is SGHVS and CDR2 is FQNEAQ. The CDR3 is 16 amino acids. This chain's CDR3 is CASRLEGRGLTYEQYF. The CDR3, as DNA: TGTGCCAGCAGGCTAGAGGGCAGGGGACTTACCTACGAGCAGTACTTC.

The chain recombines TRBV30 with TRBJ2-3, with 13 bases aligning to TRBD2. Germline V CDR1 and CDR2: GTSNPN, SVGIG (reference sequence). J gave up 4 bases and V 5 bases, and 6 bases lay outside the gene matches. The CDR3 consists of 15 residues. Here the CDR3 DNA reads TGTGCCTGGTCCGGCGGACTAGCGGGAGCAGATACGCAGTATTTT. This codes for CAWSGGLAGADTQYF.

This clonotype appeared many times. V usage is TRBV30 and J usage is TRBJ2-7; D not certain. V lost 0 bases, J lost 1 base, and 10 bases lay in between. Germline V gene sequence: CDR1 GTSNPN, CDR2 SVGIG (reference sequence). The CDR3 totals 14 residues. The DNA for the CDR3 is TGTGCCTGGAGTGTACCTCCGGCATCCTACGAGCAGTACTTC. Its translation is CAWSVPPASYEQYF.

This clonotype was recorded a few times. This chain connects TRBV19 to TRBJ2-7; the D is unclear. The CDR3 totals 13 residues. Between the trimmed V and J ends, which lost 3 bases and 4 bases, there was a span of 10 bases. Germline V gene data show CDR1 as LNHDA and CDR2 as SQIVND (reference sequence). The CDR3 region has the DNA TGTGCCAGTAGTATCAAGGCGACTTACGAGCAGTACTTC. Translated, it gives CASSIKATYEQYF.